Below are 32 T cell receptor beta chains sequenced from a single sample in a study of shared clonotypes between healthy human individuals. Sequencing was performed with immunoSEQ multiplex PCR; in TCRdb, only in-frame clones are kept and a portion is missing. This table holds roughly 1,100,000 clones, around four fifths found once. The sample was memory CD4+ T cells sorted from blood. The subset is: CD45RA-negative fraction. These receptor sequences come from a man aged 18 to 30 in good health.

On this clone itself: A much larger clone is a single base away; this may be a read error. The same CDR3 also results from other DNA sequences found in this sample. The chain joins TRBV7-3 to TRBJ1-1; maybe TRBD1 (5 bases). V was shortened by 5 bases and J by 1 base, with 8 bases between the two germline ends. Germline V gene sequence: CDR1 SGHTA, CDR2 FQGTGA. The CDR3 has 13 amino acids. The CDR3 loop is CASSLQENTEAFF. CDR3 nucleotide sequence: TGTGCCAGCAGCCTACAGGAGAACACTGAAGCTTTCTTT.

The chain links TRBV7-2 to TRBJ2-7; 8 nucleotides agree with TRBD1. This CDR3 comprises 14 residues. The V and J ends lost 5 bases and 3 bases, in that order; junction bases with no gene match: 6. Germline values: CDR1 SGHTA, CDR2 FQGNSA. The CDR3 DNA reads TGTGCCAGCAGCAGGGACAGGTCCGTCTACGAGCAGTACTTC. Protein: CASSRDRSVYEQYF. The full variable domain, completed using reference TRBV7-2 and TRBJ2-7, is GAGVSQSPSNKVTEKGKDVELRCDPISGHTALYWYRQSLGQGLEFLIYFQGNSAPDKSGLPSDRFSAERTGGSVSTLTIQRTQQEDSAVYLCASSRDRSVYEQYFGPGTRLTVT.

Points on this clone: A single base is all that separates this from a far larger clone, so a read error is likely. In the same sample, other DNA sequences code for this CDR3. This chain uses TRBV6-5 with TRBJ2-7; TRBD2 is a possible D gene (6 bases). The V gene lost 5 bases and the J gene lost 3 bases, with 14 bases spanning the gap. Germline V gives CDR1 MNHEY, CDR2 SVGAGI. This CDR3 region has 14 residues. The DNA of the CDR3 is TGTGCCAGCAGTACCAGCTGGGGAGGCTACGAGCAGTACTTC. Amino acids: CASSTSWGGYEQYF.

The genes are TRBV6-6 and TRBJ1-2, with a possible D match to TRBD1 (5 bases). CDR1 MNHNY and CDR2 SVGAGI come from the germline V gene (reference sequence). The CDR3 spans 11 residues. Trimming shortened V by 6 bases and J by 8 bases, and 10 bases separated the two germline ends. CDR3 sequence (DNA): TGTGCCAGCAGCTCAGGGTACGGCTACACCTTC. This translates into CASSSGYGYTF.

The CDR3 region is CASSLVGDGNYGYTF. The CDR3 DNA reads as TGCGCCAGCAGCTTAGTCGGGGACGGTAACTATGGCTACACCTTC. This chain joins TRBV5-1 and TRBJ1-2, with a tentative D call TRBD1 (5 bases). The germline gives CDR1 SGHRS, CDR2 YFSETQ. V was pared by 2 bases and J by 1 base, with 12 bases between. The CDR3 contains 15 residues.

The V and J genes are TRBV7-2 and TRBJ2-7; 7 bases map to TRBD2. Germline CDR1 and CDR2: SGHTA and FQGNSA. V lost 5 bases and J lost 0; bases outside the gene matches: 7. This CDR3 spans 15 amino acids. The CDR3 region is CASSRTSETSYEQYF. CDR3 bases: TGTGCCAGCAGCCGAACTAGCGAAACCTCCTACGAGCAGTACTTC.

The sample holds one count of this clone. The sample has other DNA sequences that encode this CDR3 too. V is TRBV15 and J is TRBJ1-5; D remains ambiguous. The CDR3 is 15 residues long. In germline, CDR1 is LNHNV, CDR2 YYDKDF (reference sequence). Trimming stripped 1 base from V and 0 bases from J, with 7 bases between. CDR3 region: CATSRAKNSNQPQHF. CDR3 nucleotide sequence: TGTGCCACCAGCAGAGCGAAGAATAGCAATCAGCCCCAGCATTTT.

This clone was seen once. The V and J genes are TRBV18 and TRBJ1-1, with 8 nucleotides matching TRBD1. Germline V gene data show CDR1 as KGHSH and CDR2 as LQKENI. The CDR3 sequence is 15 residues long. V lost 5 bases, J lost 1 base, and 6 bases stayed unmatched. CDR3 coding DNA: TGTGCCAGCTCATACAGGGGGGAGTCGAACACTGAAGCTTTCTTT. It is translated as CASSYRGESNTEAFF.

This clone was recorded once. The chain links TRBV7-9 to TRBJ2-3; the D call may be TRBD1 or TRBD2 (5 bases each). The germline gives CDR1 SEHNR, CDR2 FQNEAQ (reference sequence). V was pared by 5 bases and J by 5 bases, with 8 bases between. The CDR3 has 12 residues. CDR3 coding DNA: TGTGCCAGCAGCGCGAGGGGAGATACGCAGTATTTT. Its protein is CASSARGDTQYF.

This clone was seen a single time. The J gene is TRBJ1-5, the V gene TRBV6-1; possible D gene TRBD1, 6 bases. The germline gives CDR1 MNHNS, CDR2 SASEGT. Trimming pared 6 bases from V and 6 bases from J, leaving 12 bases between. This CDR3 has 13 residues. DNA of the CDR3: TGTGCCAGCAGCGGACAGTTCGGTCAGCCCCAGCATTTT. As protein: CASSGQFGQPQHF.

CDR3 nucleotides: TGTGCCAGCAGTTTGCCCCCTGGGGGGGCGTCGGGAGATACGCAGTATTTT. This encodes CASSLPPGGASGDTQYF. The V and J genes are TRBV28 and TRBJ2-3; D is perhaps TRBD2 (7 bases). This CDR3 spans 17 amino acids. CDR1 is MDHEN and CDR2 is SYDVKM in the germline V gene. Trimming removed 3 bases at V and 5 bases at J, with 21 bases between.

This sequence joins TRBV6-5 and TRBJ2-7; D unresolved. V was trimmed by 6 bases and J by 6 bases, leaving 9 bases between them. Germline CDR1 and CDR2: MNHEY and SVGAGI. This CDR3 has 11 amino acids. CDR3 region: CASRGLVEQYF. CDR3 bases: TGTGCCAGCAGGGGGTTGGTCGAGCAGTACTTC.

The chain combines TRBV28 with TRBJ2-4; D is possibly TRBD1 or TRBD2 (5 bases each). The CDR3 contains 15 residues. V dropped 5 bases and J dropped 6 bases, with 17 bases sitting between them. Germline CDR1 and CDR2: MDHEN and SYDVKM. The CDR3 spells CASSPPGRGTNIQYF. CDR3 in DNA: TGTGCCAGCAGTCCTCCGGGGCGAGGAACAAACATTCAGTACTTC.

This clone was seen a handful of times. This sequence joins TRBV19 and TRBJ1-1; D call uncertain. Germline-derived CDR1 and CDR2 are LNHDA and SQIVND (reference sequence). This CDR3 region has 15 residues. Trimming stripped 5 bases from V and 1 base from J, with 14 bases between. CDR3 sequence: CASSRQNSPNTEAFF. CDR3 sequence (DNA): TGTGCCAGTAGTCGCCAGAATAGCCCGAACACTGAAGCTTTCTTT.

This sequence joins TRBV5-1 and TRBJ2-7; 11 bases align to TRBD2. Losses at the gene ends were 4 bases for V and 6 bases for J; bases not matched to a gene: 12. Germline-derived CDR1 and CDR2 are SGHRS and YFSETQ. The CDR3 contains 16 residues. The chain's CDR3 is CASSHQGLAVPLEQYF. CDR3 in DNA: TGCGCCAGCAGCCACCAGGGACTAGCGGTCCCCCTCGAGCAGTACTTC.

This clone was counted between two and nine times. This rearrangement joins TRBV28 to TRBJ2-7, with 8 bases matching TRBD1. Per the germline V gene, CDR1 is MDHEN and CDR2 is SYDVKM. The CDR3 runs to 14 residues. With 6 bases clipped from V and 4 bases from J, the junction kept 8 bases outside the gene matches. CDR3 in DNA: TGTGCCAGCAGGAAAAGGACAGGGAGTTACGAGCAGTACTTC. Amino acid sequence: CASRKRTGSYEQYF.

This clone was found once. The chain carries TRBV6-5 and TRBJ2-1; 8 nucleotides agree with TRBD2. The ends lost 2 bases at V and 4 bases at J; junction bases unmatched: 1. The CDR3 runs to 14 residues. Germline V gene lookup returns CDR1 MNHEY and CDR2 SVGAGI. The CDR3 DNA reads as TGTGCCAGCAGTTACAGCGGGGGTTACAATGAGCAGTTCTTC. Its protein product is CASSYSGGYNEQFF.

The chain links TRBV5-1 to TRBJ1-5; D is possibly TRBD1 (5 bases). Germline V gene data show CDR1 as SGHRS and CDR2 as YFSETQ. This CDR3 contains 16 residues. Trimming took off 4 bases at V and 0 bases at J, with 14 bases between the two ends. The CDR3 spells CASSPGTAGSNQPQHF. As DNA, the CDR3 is TGCGCCAGCAGCCCCGGGACTGCGGGTAGCAATCAGCCCCAGCATTTT.

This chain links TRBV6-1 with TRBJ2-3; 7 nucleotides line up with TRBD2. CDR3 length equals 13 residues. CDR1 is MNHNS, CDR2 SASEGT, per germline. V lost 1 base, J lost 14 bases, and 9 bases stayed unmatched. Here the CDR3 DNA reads TGTGCCAGCAGTGAAGGGGGAGGGGCCCTAGGGTATTTT. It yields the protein CASSEGGGALGYF.

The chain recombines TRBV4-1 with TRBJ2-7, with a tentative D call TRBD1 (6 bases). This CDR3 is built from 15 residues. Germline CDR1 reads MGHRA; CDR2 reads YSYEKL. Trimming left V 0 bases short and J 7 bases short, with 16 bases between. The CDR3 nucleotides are TGCGCCAGCAGCCAAGAAGGTTCAGGGGCTGGGGAGCAGTACTTC. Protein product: CASSQEGSGAGEQYF.

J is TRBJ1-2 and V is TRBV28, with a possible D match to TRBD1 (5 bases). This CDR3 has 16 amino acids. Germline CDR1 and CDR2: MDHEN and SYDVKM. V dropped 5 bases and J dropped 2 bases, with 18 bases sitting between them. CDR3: CASSTHPGRKNYGYTF. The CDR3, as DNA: TGTGCCAGCAGTACCCACCCAGGGCGAAAGAACTATGGCTACACCTTC.

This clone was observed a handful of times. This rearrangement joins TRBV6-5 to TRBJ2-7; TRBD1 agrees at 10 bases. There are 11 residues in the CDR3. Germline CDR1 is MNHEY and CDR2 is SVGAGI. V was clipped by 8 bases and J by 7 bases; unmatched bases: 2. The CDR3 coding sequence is TGTGCCAGCGGACAGGGGGGTGAGCAGTACTTC. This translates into CASGQGGEQYF.

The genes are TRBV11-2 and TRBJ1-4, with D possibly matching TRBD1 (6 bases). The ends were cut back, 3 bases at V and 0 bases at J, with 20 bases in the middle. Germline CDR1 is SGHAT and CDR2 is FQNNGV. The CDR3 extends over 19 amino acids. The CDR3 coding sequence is TGTGCCAGCAGCTTGAGGCTGGGCTGGGGGGCTACAACTAATGAAAAACTGTTTTTT. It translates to CASSLRLGWGATTNEKLFF.

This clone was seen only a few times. The CDR3 DNA is TGTGCCAGCAGCGGTCGTACGGGGGGGACCCACGAGCAGTACTTC. Residues: CASSGRTGGTHEQYF. The J gene is TRBJ2-7, the V gene TRBV5-6; 8 nucleotides line up with TRBD2. V was pared by 4 bases and J by 5 bases, with 11 bases of the junction left unmatched. The germline CDR1 and CDR2 sequences are SGHDT and YYEEEE. This CDR3 is 15 amino acids long.

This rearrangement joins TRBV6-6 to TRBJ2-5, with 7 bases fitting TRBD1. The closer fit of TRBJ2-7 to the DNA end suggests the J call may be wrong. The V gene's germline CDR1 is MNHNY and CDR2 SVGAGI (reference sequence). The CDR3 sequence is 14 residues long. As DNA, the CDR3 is TGTGCCAGCAGCGACAGGGACCACTCCTACGAGCAGTACTTC. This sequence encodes CASSDRDHSYEQYF.

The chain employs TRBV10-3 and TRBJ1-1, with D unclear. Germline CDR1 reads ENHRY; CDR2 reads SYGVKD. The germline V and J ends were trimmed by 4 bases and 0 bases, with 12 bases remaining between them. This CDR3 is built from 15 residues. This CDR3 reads CAISGGGRVNTEAFF. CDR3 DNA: TGTGCCATCAGTGGGGGTGGGAGGGTGAACACTGAAGCTTTCTTT.

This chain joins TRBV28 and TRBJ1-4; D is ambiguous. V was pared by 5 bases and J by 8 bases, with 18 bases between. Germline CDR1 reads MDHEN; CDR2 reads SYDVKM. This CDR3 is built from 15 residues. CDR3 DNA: TGTGCCAGCAGTATACAAGGGAGAGGCTTAGAAAAACTGTTTTTT. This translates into CASSIQGRGLEKLFF.

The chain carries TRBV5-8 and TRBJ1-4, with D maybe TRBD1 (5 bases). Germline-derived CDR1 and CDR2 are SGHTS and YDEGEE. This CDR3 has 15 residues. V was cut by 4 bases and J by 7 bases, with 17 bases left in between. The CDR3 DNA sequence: TGTGCCAGCAGCAGCCAGACGGGGCTAACTGAAAAACTGTTTTTT. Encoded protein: CASSSQTGLTEKLFF.

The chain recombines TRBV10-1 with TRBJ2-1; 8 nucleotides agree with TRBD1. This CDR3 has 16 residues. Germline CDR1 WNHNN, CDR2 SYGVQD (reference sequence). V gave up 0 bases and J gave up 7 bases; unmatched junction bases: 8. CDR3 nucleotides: TGCGCCAGCAGTGAGTCAAGTCAGGGGGCTCGGAATGAGCAGTTCTTC. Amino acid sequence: CASSESSQGARNEQFF.

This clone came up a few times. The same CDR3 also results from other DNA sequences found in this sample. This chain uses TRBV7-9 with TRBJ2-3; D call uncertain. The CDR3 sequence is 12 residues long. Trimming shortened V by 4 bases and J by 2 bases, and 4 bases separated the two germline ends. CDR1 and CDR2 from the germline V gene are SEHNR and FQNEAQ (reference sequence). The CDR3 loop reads CASSSSTDTQYF. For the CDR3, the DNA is TGTGCCAGCAGCTCCTCCACAGATACGCAGTATTTT.

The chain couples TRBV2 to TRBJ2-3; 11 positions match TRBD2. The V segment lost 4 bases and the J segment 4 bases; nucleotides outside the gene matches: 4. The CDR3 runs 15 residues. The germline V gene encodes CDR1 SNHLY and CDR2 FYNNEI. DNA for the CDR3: TGTGCCAGCAGTGTACTAGCGGGAGACGCAGATACGCAGTATTTT. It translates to CASSVLAGDADTQYF. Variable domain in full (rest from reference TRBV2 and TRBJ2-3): EPEVTQTPSHQVTQMGQEVILRCVPISNHLYFYWYRQILGQKVEFLVSFYNNEISEKSEIFDDQFSVERPDGSNFTLKIRSTKLEDSAMYFCASSVLAGDADTQYFGPGTRLTVL.

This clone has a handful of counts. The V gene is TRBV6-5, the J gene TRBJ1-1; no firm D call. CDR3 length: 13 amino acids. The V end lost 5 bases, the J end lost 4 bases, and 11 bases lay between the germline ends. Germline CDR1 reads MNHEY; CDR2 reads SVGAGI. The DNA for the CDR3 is TGTGCCAGCAGTAGGAAACGGGCCACTGAAGCTTTCTTT. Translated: CASSRKRATEAFF.